These 15 T cell receptor beta chains were sequenced from one sample in a study of human T cells and chemical hapten exposure. Time point here: patch test 3, about 24 weeks after DPC sensitization. Stated treatment: therapeutic diphenylcyclopropenone sensitization with weekly scalp DPC. One entry per CDR3 protein, called by TCRdb with MiXCR from the RACE reads. There are about 30,000 distinct CDR3 sequences in the sample; 5.8% occur only once, and 5% to 7% lies in the top ten. Sequenced here: whole blood, sampled in connection with sensitization to the hapten diphenylcyclopropenone (DPC). These receptors were obtained from a man aged 25 to 40 with alopecia areata. Some clones in this sample may be carry-over from other donors' samples.

This clonotype was counted ten times or more. This sequence joins TRBV7-2 and TRBJ2-1, with D perhaps matching TRBD1 or TRBD2 (6 bases each). Per germline, CDR1 SGHTA and CDR2 FQGNSA. Trimming pared 10 bases from V and 10 bases from J, leaving 14 bases between. The CDR3 is 11 residues long. CDR3 loop: CAIWRGTEQFF. CDR3 nucleotides: TGTGCCATCTGGAGGGGGACAGAGCAGTTCTTC.

This clonotype has a count of ten or more. This chain connects TRBV20-1 to TRBJ2-2; a possible D gene is TRBD1 (5 bases). Trimming left V 7 bases short and J 1 base short, with 7 bases between. The V gene's germline CDR1 is DFQATT and CDR2 SNEGSKA (reference sequence). The CDR3 totals 12 residues. The CDR3, as DNA: TGCAGTGGACAGCAGAACACCGGGGAGCTGTTTTTT. Translation gives CSGQQNTGELFF.

This clonotype occurred many times. The chain uses TRBV24-1 and TRBJ2-1; 12 nucleotides line up with TRBD2. The V gene end was trimmed by 0 bases and the J gene end by 1 base; junction bases not matched to a gene: 9. This CDR3 is 20 amino acids long. Per germline, CDR1 KGHDR and CDR2 SFDVKD. The DNA for the CDR3 is TGTGCCACCAGTGATTTGAAGGCTAGCGGGAGGGCCCAGTCCTACAATGAGCAGTTCTTC. Translation gives CATSDLKASGRAQSYNEQFF.

This clonotype was detected many times. This chain joins TRBV24-1 and TRBJ2-3; 8 nucleotides match TRBD1. The germline gives CDR1 KGHDR, CDR2 SFDVKD. J lost 3 bases, V lost 3 bases, and 13 bases had no gene match. CDR3 length equals 18 residues. The CDR3 spells CATSDPAQQGAGTDTQYF. In nucleotides, the CDR3 is TGTGCCACCAGTGATCCTGCCCAGCAGGGGGCAGGGACAGATACGCAGTATTTT.

In the case of this clonotype: With a much larger clone just one base away, this may be a read error. The chain combines TRBV25-1 with TRBJ2-2, with a possible D match to TRBD2 (5 bases). V was shortened by 10 bases and J by 4 bases, with 16 bases between the two germline ends. The germline V gene has CDR1 MGHDK and CDR2 SYGVNS. The CDR3 has 14 residues. This CDR3 reads CANSRWEFTGELFF. CDR3 sequence (DNA): TGTGCCAACTCGAGGTGGGAGTTCACCGGGGAGCTGTTTTTT.

This clonotype was recorded at least ten times. The chain is built from TRBV12-3 or TRBV12-4 and TRBJ2-5; D not resolved. Trimming shortened V by 5 bases and J by 2 bases, and 9 bases separated the two germline ends. This CDR3 is 13 amino acids long. In DNA, the CDR3 is TGTGCCAGCAGTAGAGGAGATCAAGAGACCCAGTACTTC. This encodes CASSRGDQETQYF.

This clonotype was detected ten times or more. V is TRBV12-3 or TRBV12-4 and J is TRBJ1-5, with TRBD1 as a possible D gene (5 bases). The V gene lost 4 bases and the J gene lost 8 bases, with 12 bases spanning the gap. The CDR3 is 13 residues long. DNA of the CDR3: TGTGCCAGCAGTTCCTCCGGGGGTGAGCCCCAGCATTTT. This codes for CASSSSGGEPQHF.

This clonotype was counted ten times or more. The rearrangement joins TRBV2 to TRBJ1-6; D unresolved. V lost 2 bases, J lost 7 bases, and 9 bases lay in between. Germline CDR1 reads SNHLY; CDR2 reads FYNNEI. This CDR3 is built from 14 residues. The CDR3 here is CASSESAENSPLHF. The CDR3 DNA follows: TGTGCCAGCAGTGAATCGGCAGAGAATTCACCCCTCCACTTT. Variable domain in full (rest from reference TRBV2 and TRBJ1-6): EPEVTQTPSHQVTQMGQEVILRCVPISNHLYFYWYRQILGQKVEFLVSFYNNEISEKSEIFDDQFSVERPDGSNFTLKIRSTKLEDSAMYFCASSESAENSPLHFGNGTRLTVT.

This clonotype has at least ten counts. Relative to the germline gene, one junction end is altered; a read error may explain this. This rearrangement joins TRBV7-7 to TRBJ1-2; no firm D call. The CDR3 is 17 amino acids. Germline V gene lookup returns CDR1 SSHAT and CDR2 FNYEAQ (reference sequence). CDR3 residues: CASSLVSGSPPNYGYTF. In DNA, the CDR3 is TGTGCTAGCAGCTTAGTGAGCGGGAGCCCGCCTAACTATGGCTACACCTTC.

The chain combines TRBV2 with TRBJ1-4; unclear D gene. This CDR3 has 14 amino acids. The germline CDR1 and CDR2 sequences are SNHLY and FYNNEI. The V end lost 3 bases, the J end lost 4 bases, and 9 bases lay between the germline ends. The CDR3 protein is CASSDGRFNEKLFF. Written as DNA, the CDR3 is TGTGCCAGCAGTGACGGCAGGTTTAATGAAAAACTGTTTTTT.

This clonotype was recorded at least ten times. V and J are TRBV12-3 or TRBV12-4 and TRBJ2-2; 11 nucleotides line up with TRBD1. CDR3 size: 14 residues. The V segment lost 10 bases and the J segment 5 bases; nucleotides outside the gene matches: 6. The CDR3: CAIGQGAGTGELFF. In DNA form, the CDR3 reads TGTGCCATAGGACAGGGGGCAGGAACCGGGGAGCTGTTTTTT.

The chain combines TRBV20-1 with TRBJ2-2; TRBD1 agrees at 7 bases. The CDR3 sequence is 13 residues long. CDR1 is DFQATT, CDR2 SNEGSKA, per germline (reference sequence). Trimming removed 5 bases from V and 3 bases from J; junction bases left unmatched: 3. The CDR3 nucleotides are TGCAGTGCTCGGGACAGATACACCGGGGAGCTGTTTTTT. Encoded protein: CSARDRYTGELFF.

The sample holds many counts of this clonotype. The J gene is TRBJ2-3, the V gene TRBV30; D unresolved. The V gene's germline CDR1 is GTSNPN and CDR2 SVGIG (reference sequence). This CDR3 comprises 13 residues. V shed 1 base and J shed 0 bases, with 5 bases lying between them. CDR3 loop: CAWSGGSTDTQYF. The CDR3 bases are TGTGCCTGGAGTGGAGGTAGCACAGATACGCAGTATTTT.

This clonotype has at least ten counts. The rearrangement uses TRBV20-1 and TRBJ2-3; maybe TRBD1 (5 bases). Between the trimmed V and J ends, which lost 5 bases and 0 bases, there was a span of 15 bases. The CDR3 has 15 amino acids. CDR1 is DFQATT and CDR2 is SNEGSKA in the germline V gene (reference sequence). The chain's CDR3 is CSAVSRTTSTDTQYF. CDR3 sequence (DNA): TGCAGTGCTGTTTCGAGGACAACTAGCACAGATACGCAGTATTTT.

Turning to this clonotype: This may be a read error: a much more frequent sequence differs by one nucleotide. The CDR3 coding sequence is TGCAGTGCTGACAGGGGTCGCTACACCTTC. Amino acid sequence: CSADRGRYTF. This rearrangement joins TRBV20-1 to TRBJ1-2; 8 bases map to TRBD1. CDR1 DFQATT and CDR2 SNEGSKA come from the germline V gene (reference sequence). CDR3 length: 10 amino acids. Unmatched junction bases numbered 2, after V lost 5 bases and J lost 9 bases.